This TCR beta chain stems from a study of beta chain features in type 1 diabetes. Notes on this clone: What it binds is unknown.

The sequenced template was cDNA made from the entire isolated RNA. Data came from immunoSEQ multiplex PCR; TCRdb stores just in-frame clones and leaves some out. The sample carries some 140,000 clones, roughly 10% recorded once. Unmatched junction bases numbered 4, after V lost 6 bases and J lost 3 bases. Germline assignment: CDR1 KGHSH and CDR2 LQKENI. CDR3 size: 13 residues. Whole-study results and caveats: Patients with Type 1 diabetes showed moderately but significantly shorter TCRB CDR3s in all four CD4+ subsets.

The sample comprised central memory CD4+ T cells from blood. The clonotype comes from a man younger than 40 with type 1 diabetes. The chain carries TRBV18 and TRBJ2-5; TRBD1 matches 7 bases. The CDR3 here is CASSRDREETQYF. Written as DNA, the CDR3 is TGTGCCAGCTCGCGAGACAGGGAAGAGACCCAGTACTTC.